This T cell receptor beta chain originates from a study of cytomegalovirus exposure and HLA in healthy donors. Study-wide findings and caveats: Earlier findings revealed that most TCR beta V segments proved productive either about 87% or about 30% of the time.

Trimming stripped 6 bases from V and 6 bases from J, with 15 bases between. CDR1 is SEHNR, CDR2 FQNEAQ, per germline (reference sequence). The CDR3 extends over 13 amino acids. PCR used 60 Vbeta primers and 13 Jbeta primers. Profiling relied on immunoSEQ multiplex PCR, and the TCRdb table lists in-frame clones only, not all of them. The sample spans 100,000 to 150,000 clones; the ten largest clones claim roughly 1%. About this clone: Its target is not known.

This clonotype originated in a man between 18 and 35 years old in good health and CMV-seronegative. Source material: PBMCs. The chain joins TRBV7-9 to TRBJ2-7, with a weak D call TRBD2 (6 bases). This CDR3 is CASRPVDGGEQYF. The CDR3, as DNA: TGTGCCAGCAGACCGGTGGACGGGGGCGAGCAGTACTTC.